The text below deals with one TCR beta chain. Per the original methods: Nucleated cell counts were estimated from reference gene primer amplification. The table came from immunoSEQ multiplex PCR; TCRdb's copy has only in-frame clones and leaves some out. V, J and clone size derive from that table, while D and trimming were established from the DNA sequence. The sample has around 200,000 clones, 83% seen once. These data are taken from a study of blood T cell repertoires in COVID-19. The germline V gene has CDR1 SGHAT and CDR2 FQNNGV. The CDR3 is 16 amino acids. V was cut by 0 bases and J by 1 base, with 7 bases left in between.

The specimen was peripheral blood. The chain couples TRBV11-2 to TRBJ2-6; D is undetermined. The clonotype was recovered from a woman aged 40 to 50 with active or convalescent COVID-19. CDR3 in amino acids: CASSLDLRSGANVLTF. DNA of the CDR3: TGTGCCAGCAGCTTAGATCTCAGGTCTGGGGCCAACGTCCTGACTTTC.